This T cell receptor beta chain was sequenced for a study of T cells of healthy individuals (dated by TCRdb to 2016 to 2018). Ten or more counts support this clonotype. What this receptor recognizes is not known. No base quality values were provided; no much bigger clone lies one nucleotide off. CDR1 MDHEN and CDR2 SYDVKM were looked up in the germline V gene. The CDR3 has 14 amino acids, counting the end cysteine and phenylalanine. Only the CDR3 DNA is retained, 42 bases long and in frame from the first base. V and J are trimmed by 2 bases and 15 bases, and the gene matches miss 10 bases of the junction. Libraries were prepared through 5' RACE. Instrument on record: Illumina MiSeq. Starting from the raw public reads, TCRdb applied fastp trimming at Q25, assembled clones with MiXCR and retained in-frame beta chains. Rows are combined by CDR3 protein, so each entry shows the most common genes and DNA. This sample is represented by about 57,000 distinct CDR3 sequences; around 16% of them were singletons. The top ten constitute less than 6% of the sample.

This sequence was found in a human donor in good health. The rearranged segments are TRBV28 and TRBJ2-1; TRBD2 matches 10 bases in the middle. This receptor carries the CDR3 CASSLRLAGEGRFF. The DNA sequence is TGTGCCAGCAGTTTAAGGCTAGCGGGAGAAGGTCGGTTCTTC.